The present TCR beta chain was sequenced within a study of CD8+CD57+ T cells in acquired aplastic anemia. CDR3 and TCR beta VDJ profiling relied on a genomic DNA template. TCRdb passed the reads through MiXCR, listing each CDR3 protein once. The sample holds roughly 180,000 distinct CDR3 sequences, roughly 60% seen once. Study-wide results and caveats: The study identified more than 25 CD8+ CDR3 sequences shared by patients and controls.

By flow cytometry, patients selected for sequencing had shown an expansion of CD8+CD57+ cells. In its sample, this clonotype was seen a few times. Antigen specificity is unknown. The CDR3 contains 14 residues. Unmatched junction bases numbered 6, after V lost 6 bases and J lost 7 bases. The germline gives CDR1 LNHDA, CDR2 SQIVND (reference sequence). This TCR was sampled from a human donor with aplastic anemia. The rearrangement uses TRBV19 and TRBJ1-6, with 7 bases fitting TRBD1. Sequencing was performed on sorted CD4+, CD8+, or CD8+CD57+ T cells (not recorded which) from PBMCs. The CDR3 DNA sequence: TGTGCCAGTAGGGGACAGATCGTAAATTCACCCCTCCACTTT. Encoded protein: CASRGQIVNSPLHF.